Below are 17 T cell receptor beta chains sequenced from a single sample in a study of cytomegalovirus exposure and HLA in healthy donors. With 60 Vbeta and 13 Jbeta primers, the PCR was carried out. The data were produced by immunoSEQ multiplex PCR, yet TCRdb's version contains in-frame clones alone and is incomplete. The sample records about 210,000 clones, about four fifths being singletons. Sequencing was carried out using PBMCs. All receptors come from a woman between 45 and 60 years old in good health and CMV-seropositive.

The chain couples TRBV2 to TRBJ2-2; 7 bases are a match to TRBD1. The V gene's germline CDR1 is SNHLY and CDR2 FYNNEI. The V gene end was trimmed by 7 bases and the J gene end by 2 bases; junction bases not matched to a gene: 4. The CDR3 is 14 residues long. The CDR3 sequence is CASTHRGNTGELFF. The CDR3, as DNA: TGTGCCAGCACCCACAGGGGCAACACCGGGGAGCTGTTTTTT.

This clone has more than one count but fewer than ten. The V call is TRBV5-1, the J call TRBJ1-4, with D unresolved. V was clipped by 5 bases and J by 1 base, with 9 bases between them. The CDR3 spans 14 residues. CDR1 is SGHRS and CDR2 is YFSETQ in the germline V gene. Written as DNA, the CDR3 is TGCGCCAGCAGAAAAGCCGTAACTAATGAAAAACTGTTTTTT. It specifies CASRKAVTNEKLFF.

This sequence joins TRBV5-1 and TRBJ2-3, with D possibly TRBD1 on 6 matching bases. Germline V gene sequence: CDR1 SGHRS, CDR2 YFSETQ. The CDR3 extends over 16 amino acids. V lost 4 bases and J 2 bases, leaving 17 bases between the germline ends. CDR3 DNA: TGCGCCAGCAGCCCGGGACACGATATAAACACAGATACGCAGTATTTT. This encodes CASSPGHDINTDTQYF.

The CDR3 sequence is CAWGTDYSNQPQHF. DNA for the CDR3: TGTGCCTGGGGGACAGACTATAGCAATCAGCCCCAGCATTTT. This sequence joins TRBV30 and TRBJ1-5; 7 bases are shared with TRBD1. The germline V gene has CDR1 GTSNPN and CDR2 SVGIG (reference sequence). V trimming: 5 bases; J trimming: 0 bases; junction bases outside the gene matches: 4. The CDR3 consists of 14 residues.

The CDR3 DNA sequence: TGTGCCAGCAGCGGCGGCGGCACAGATACGCAGTATTTT. Translation: CASSGGGTDTQYF. This chain links TRBV9 with TRBJ2-3; D unclear. The germline V and J ends were trimmed by 3 bases and 1 base, with 6 bases remaining between them. The CDR3 length is 13 residues. The germline V gene has CDR1 SGDLS and CDR2 YYNGEE. Combining the CDR3 with reference TRBV9 and TRBJ2-3 gives the whole variable domain DSGVTQTPKHLITATGQRVTLRCSPRSGDLSVYWYQQSLDQGLQFLIQYYNGEERAKGNILERFSAQQFPDLHSELNLSSLELGDSALYFCASSGGGTDTQYFGPGTRLTVL.

The CDR3 coding sequence is TGTGCCAGCAGACGCCCTGGACTTACCGGGGAGCTGTTTTTT. Translating gives CASRRPGLTGELFF. This rearrangement joins TRBV27 to TRBJ2-2; TRBD2 might be the D (5 bases). The V end was cut by 6 bases, the J end by 5 bases, with 13 bases between. Germline values: CDR1 MNHEY, CDR2 SMNVEV (reference sequence). The CDR3 totals 14 residues.

The V gene is TRBV6-5, the J gene TRBJ1-2; weak D call: TRBD1 (5 bases). Trimming removed 5 bases from V and 4 bases from J, with 14 bases in between. Germline CDR1 and CDR2: MNHEY and SVGAGI. The CDR3 runs to 14 residues. The CDR3 coding sequence is TGTGCCAGCAGTCGGACAAGGCAGGCCTATGGCTACACCTTC. Translation gives CASSRTRQAYGYTF.

V usage is TRBV10-2 and J usage is TRBJ1-1, with D hard to call. Deletions cut 0 bases from V and 5 bases from J, with 10 bases between. The germline V gene encodes CDR1 WSHSY and CDR2 SAAADI. The CDR3 covers 14 residues. CDR3 coding DNA: TGCGCCAGCAGTGAGTCTTGGCAATGGACTGAAGCTTTCTTT. Protein product: CASSESWQWTEAFF.

The chain links TRBV5-1 to TRBJ2-5; 8 bases match TRBD1. The J call may be in error: the DNA end matches TRBJ2-7 better. CDR1 SGHRS and CDR2 YFSETQ come from the germline V gene. The CDR3 is 13 amino acids. DNA for the CDR3: TGCGCCAGCAGCGTGACAGGGGCGGGCGAGCAGTACTTC. Amino acid sequence: CASSVTGAGEQYF.

The chain joins TRBV2 to TRBJ2-7; maybe TRBD1 (5 bases). V was clipped by 1 base and J by 0 bases, with 7 bases between them. CDR1 and CDR2 (germline): SNHLY, FYNNEI. This CDR3 region has 14 residues. CDR3 in amino acids: CASSEGQGSYEQYF. The CDR3 nucleotides are TGTGCCAGCAGTGAAGGGCAGGGCTCCTACGAGCAGTACTTC. Full variable domain (rest looked up from reference TRBV2 and TRBJ2-7): EPEVTQTPSHQVTQMGQEVILRCVPISNHLYFYWYRQILGQKVEFLVSFYNNEISEKSEIFDDQFSVERPDGSNFTLKIRSTKLEDSAMYFCASSEGQGSYEQYFGPGTRLTVT.

V and J are TRBV12-2 and TRBJ1-2; the table assigns TRBD1, which was not confirmed against the DNA. TRBV12-2 is labeled a pseudogene. This CDR3 contains 15 residues. CDR3 nucleotide sequence: TGTGCAAGTCGCTTAAGGGACAGGGGCAACTATGGCTACACCTTC. Translating it yields CASRLRDRGNYGYTF.

V is TRBV5-1 and J is TRBJ1-2, with TRBD1 matching 12 bases. The germline gives CDR1 SGHRS, CDR2 YFSETQ. CDR3 size: 15 residues. J gave up 7 bases and V 4 bases, and 8 bases lay outside the gene matches. CDR3: CASSVGTGGGSGYTF. The CDR3 DNA is TGCGCCAGCAGCGTCGGGACAGGGGGCGGATCTGGCTACACCTTC.

The CDR3 loop reads CASSPNEGRSGANVLTF. The CDR3 region has the DNA TGTGCCAGCAGCCCTAACGAGGGCCGCTCTGGGGCCAACGTCCTGACTTTC. V gene TRBV4-2 combines with J gene TRBJ2-6; D possibly corresponds to TRBD2 (5 bases). Germline lookup yields CDR1 LGHNA and CDR2 YNFKEQ. This CDR3 has 17 residues. V was pared by 4 bases and J by 0 bases, with 13 bases between.

The chain has TRBV7-2 and TRBJ1-3; tentative D call: TRBD1 (5 bases). V dropped 2 bases and J dropped 0 bases, with 17 bases sitting between them. CDR1 is SGHTA, CDR2 FQGNSA, per germline. The CDR3 runs 18 residues. The CDR3 DNA is TGTGCCAGCAGCTTAACATCTGGACAATTGAGCTCTGGAAACACCATATATTTT. Amino acid sequence: CASSLTSGQLSSGNTIYF.

The CDR3 loop is CASSPQNEKLFF. The CDR3 DNA sequence: TGTGCCAGCAGTCCACAAAATGAAAAACTGTTTTTT. This chain uses TRBV6-6 with TRBJ1-4; D not certain. Trimming took 5 bases from V and 5 from J, leaving 6 bases between them. The CDR3 has 12 residues. Germline V lookup: CDR1 MNHNY, CDR2 SVGAGI (reference sequence).

The rearrangement joins TRBV7-9 to TRBJ2-5; 8 bases align to TRBD2. V gave up 5 bases and J gave up 5 bases; unmatched junction bases: 10. CDR1 SEHNR and CDR2 FQNEAQ come from the germline V gene (reference sequence). The CDR3 contains 15 residues. The CDR3, as DNA: TGTGCCAGCAGCCAGGGGACTAGGGTCCGGGAGACCCAGTACTTC. This translates into CASSQGTRVRETQYF.

The chain is built from TRBV18 and TRBJ1-1; D gene unclear. The germline V gene has CDR1 KGHSH and CDR2 LQKENI. This CDR3 comprises 11 residues. V dropped 8 bases and J dropped 3 bases, with 7 bases sitting between them. CDR3: CASREDTEAFF. The CDR3 coding sequence is TGTGCCAGCCGGGAGGACACTGAAGCTTTCTTT.